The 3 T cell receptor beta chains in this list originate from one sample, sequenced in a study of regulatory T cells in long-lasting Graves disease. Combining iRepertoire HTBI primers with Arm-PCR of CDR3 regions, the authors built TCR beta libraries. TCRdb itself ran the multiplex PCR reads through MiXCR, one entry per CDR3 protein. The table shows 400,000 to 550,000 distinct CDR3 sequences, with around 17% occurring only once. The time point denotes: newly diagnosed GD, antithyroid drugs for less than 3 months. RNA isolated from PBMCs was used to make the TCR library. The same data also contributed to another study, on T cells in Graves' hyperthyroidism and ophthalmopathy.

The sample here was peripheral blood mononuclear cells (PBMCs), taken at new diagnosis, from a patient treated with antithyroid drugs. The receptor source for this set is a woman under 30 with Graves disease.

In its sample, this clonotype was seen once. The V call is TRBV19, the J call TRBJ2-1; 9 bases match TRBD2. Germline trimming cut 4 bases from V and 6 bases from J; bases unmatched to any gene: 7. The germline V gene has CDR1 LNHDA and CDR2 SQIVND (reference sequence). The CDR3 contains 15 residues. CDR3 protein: CASSKPAGGSNEQFF. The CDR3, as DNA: TGTGCCAGTAGTAAACCAGCGGGAGGCAGCAATGAGCAGTTCTTC.

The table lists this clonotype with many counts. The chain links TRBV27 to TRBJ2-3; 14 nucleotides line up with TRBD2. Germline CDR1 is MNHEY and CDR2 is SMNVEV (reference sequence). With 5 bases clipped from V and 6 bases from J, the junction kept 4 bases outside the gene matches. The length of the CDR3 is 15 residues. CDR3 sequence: CASSRLAGGVDTQYF. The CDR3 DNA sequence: TGTGCCAGCAGTCGACTAGCGGGAGGGGTGGATACGCAGTATTTT.

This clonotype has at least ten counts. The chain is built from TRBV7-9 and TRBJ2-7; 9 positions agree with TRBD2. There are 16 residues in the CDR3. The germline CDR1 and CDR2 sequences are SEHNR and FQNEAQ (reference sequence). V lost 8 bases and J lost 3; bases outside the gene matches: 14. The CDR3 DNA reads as TGTGCCAGCGCTAGCGGGATGCCAGGGCTACGCTACGAGCAGTACTTC. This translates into CASASGMPGLRYEQYF.